The 30 T cell receptor beta chains below were found in one sample sequenced in a study of T cell therapy after organ transplantation. For these TCRs, the target antigens are not known. The table came from immunoSEQ multiplex PCR; TCRdb's copy has only in-frame clones and leaves some out. Of about 2,100 clones listed, roughly nine tenths are singletons. Sample: CD8+ T cells from blood, taken before autologous CMV-specific T cell therapy. Receptors originate from a human patient who had received a solid organ transplant and had CMV disease.

V and J are TRBV19 and TRBJ2-7; 7 bases match TRBD1. Germline CDR1 reads LNHDA; CDR2 reads SQIVND (reference sequence). The length of the CDR3 is 14 residues. V lost 1 base to trimming and J lost 3 bases; unmatched junction nucleotides: 3. The CDR3 DNA reads TGTGCCAGTAGTATAGGACAGGGTCTCTACGAGCAGTACTTC. This codes for CASSIGQGLYEQYF.

This chain links TRBV4-3 with TRBJ1-2, with 8 positions matching TRBD1. J gave up 8 bases and V 0 bases, and 14 bases lay outside the gene matches. This CDR3 is 17 amino acids long. Germline values: CDR1 LGHNA, CDR2 YSLEER. The CDR3 DNA sequence: TGCGCCAGCAGCCAAGAATGGGGTCCAGGGGGCCTGCAGGGCTACACCTTC. This encodes CASSQEWGPGGLQGYTF.

The chain has TRBV6-7 and TRBJ2-7; either TRBD1 or TRBD2 may fit D (5 bases each). TRBV6-7 is flagged as an ORF with uncertain function. The CDR3 is made up of 14 amino acids. The V end lost 6 bases, the J end lost 0 bases, and 12 bases lay between the germline ends. The CDR3 bases are TGTGCCAGCAGCTACGGGGCTTACTCCTACGAGCAGTACTTC. Encoded protein: CASSYGAYSYEQYF.

The chain combines TRBV6-5 with TRBJ2-7; unclear D gene. Germline V CDR1 and CDR2: MNHEY, SVGAGI. There are 13 residues in the CDR3. Trimming took off 2 bases at V and 3 bases at J, with 8 bases between the two ends. In DNA, the CDR3 is TGTGCCAGCAGTTACGGAGCGAGCTACGAGCAGTACTTC. Protein sequence: CASSYGASYEQYF.

V gene TRBV15 combines with J gene TRBJ1-5, with 8 bases fitting TRBD1. Losses at the gene ends were 0 bases for V and 5 bases for J; bases not matched to a gene: 6. Germline-derived CDR1 and CDR2 are LNHNV and YYDKDF (reference sequence). The CDR3 is 16 residues long. The CDR3 DNA sequence: TGTGCCACCAGCAGAGATACAGGGGGGAAGTATCAGCCCCAGCATTTT. This gives the protein CATSRDTGGKYQPQHF.

V is TRBV6-4 and J is TRBJ2-1; D possibly corresponds to TRBD2 (6 bases). The CDR3 loop spans 15 amino acids. Trimming stripped 5 bases from V and 3 bases from J, with 14 bases between. The germline CDR1 and CDR2 sequences are MRHNA and SNTAGT. The CDR3 DNA is TGTGCCAGCAGTCAGACGGGAGATAACTACAATGAGCAGTTCTTC. Translating gives CASSQTGDNYNEQFF.

The V call is TRBV28, the J call TRBJ2-7, with D perhaps matching TRBD1 or TRBD2 (5 bases each). Germline assignment: CDR1 MDHEN and CDR2 SYDVKM. V dropped 6 bases and J dropped 3 bases, with 12 bases sitting between them. The CDR3 sequence is 13 residues long. Here the CDR3 reads CASSPGPHYEQYF. CDR3 nucleotide sequence: TGTGCCAGCAGCCCGGGACCCCACTACGAGCAGTACTTC. Variable domain in full (rest from reference TRBV28 and TRBJ2-7): DVKVTQSSRYLVKRTGEKVFLECVQDMDHENMFWYRQDPGLGLRLIYFSYDVKMKEKGDIPEGYSVSREKKERFSLILESASTNQTSMYLCASSPGPHYEQYFGPGTRLTVT.

This sequence joins TRBV6-5 and TRBJ1-2; D perhaps matches TRBD1 (6 bases). V dropped 0 bases and J dropped 0 bases, with 11 bases sitting between them. The germline V gene encodes CDR1 MNHEY and CDR2 SVGAGI. CDR3 length: 16 residues. The CDR3 is CASSYSGGQSNYGYTF. DNA for the CDR3: TGTGCCAGCAGTTACTCCGGAGGACAGTCTAACTATGGCTACACCTTC.

V usage is TRBV9 and J usage is TRBJ2-5; 7 nucleotides agree with TRBD2. CDR3 length equals 15 residues. Germline CDR1 is SGDLS and CDR2 is YYNGEE. V shed 2 bases and J 2 bases; nucleotides not matched to a gene: 6. The DNA of the CDR3 is TGTGCCAGCAGCGTTGGGGCTAGCGGACAAGAGACCCAGTACTTC. As protein: CASSVGASGQETQYF.

This chain joins TRBV7-3 and TRBJ1-1, with D unclear. Germline-derived CDR1 and CDR2 are SGHTA and FQGTGA. V was pared by 3 bases and J by 4 bases, with 12 bases between. This CDR3 spans 14 amino acids. In DNA form, the CDR3 reads TGTGCCAGCAGCTTGGGCCCCGGCCCCACTGAAGCTTTCTTT. It specifies CASSLGPGPTEAFF.

The V and J genes are TRBV6-5 and TRBJ1-5, with D perhaps matching TRBD1 (5 bases). CDR1 is MNHEY, CDR2 SVGAGI, per germline. V was trimmed by 6 bases and J by 5 bases, leaving 14 bases between them. This CDR3 is 14 amino acids long. The CDR3 nucleotides read TGTGCCAGCAGACTCGACAGTTGGGATCAGCCCCAGCATTTT. Translated, it gives CASRLDSWDQPQHF.

J is TRBJ2-3 and V is TRBV6-4; 9 bases are shared with TRBD2. CDR1 is MRHNA and CDR2 is SNTAGT in the germline V gene. The CDR3 covers 15 residues. V shed 5 bases, J shed 2 bases, and the junction held 5 bases outside the gene matches. This CDR3 reads CASSKGLAPTDTQYF. The CDR3 nucleotides read TGTGCCAGCAGTAAAGGACTAGCGCCCACAGATACGCAGTATTTT.

The chain is built from TRBV7-8 and TRBJ2-7; D possibly corresponds to TRBD1 (5 bases). Germline V gene lookup returns CDR1 SGHVS and CDR2 FQNEAQ. The CDR3 is made up of 16 amino acids. Trimming removed 0 bases from V and 7 bases from J, with 19 bases in between. The CDR3 nucleotides are TGTGCCAGCAGCTTAGCGCCCCAGGGTGCCTTAGGGGAGCAGTACTTC. Protein sequence: CASSLAPQGALGEQYF.

The chain joins TRBV7-8 to TRBJ1-1; D is ambiguous. V was trimmed by 5 bases and J by 4 bases, leaving 8 bases between them. This CDR3 spans 12 amino acids. Germline V lookup: CDR1 SGHVS, CDR2 FQNEAQ. CDR3 bases: TGTGCCAGCAGCCCGGGAAGCACTGAAGCTTTCTTT. It is translated as CASSPGSTEAFF.

This clone was recorded only once. A junction end diverges from the germline sequence, so it may reflect a read error. The rearrangement joins TRBV5-3 to TRBJ1-6; D gene ambiguous. TRBV5-3 has ORF status, its function being uncertain. The CDR3 runs 15 residues. CDR3 sequence: CASSLSTVRDSPLHF. The CDR3 region has the DNA TGTGCCAGCAGCTTGTCAACGGTTCGGGATTCACCCCTCCACTTT.

V is TRBV14 and J is TRBJ2-7, with D tentatively TRBD2 (6 bases). The CDR3 totals 13 residues. The germline CDR1 and CDR2 sequences are SGHDN and FVKESK. With 4 bases removed from V and 0 bases from J, the gap between germline ends came to 7 bases. CDR3: CASSPGASYEQYF. In DNA form, the CDR3 reads TGTGCCAGCAGCCCGGGAGCCTCCTACGAGCAGTACTTC.

The chain combines TRBV4-3 with TRBJ2-7, with TRBD2 as a possible D gene (5 bases). Per the germline V gene, CDR1 is LGHNA and CDR2 is YSLEER. This CDR3 spans 14 amino acids. Trimming took 4 bases from V and 3 from J, leaving 13 bases between them. CDR3 bases: TGCGCCAGCAGCCCAGCTTTTAGCGTCTACGAGCAGTACTTC. Its protein is CASSPAFSVYEQYF.

The rearrangement joins TRBV12-5 to TRBJ1-5; D is perhaps TRBD1 (5 bases). V lost 7 bases and J lost 0, with 13 bases in between. The CDR3 is 15 residues long. Germline CDR1 LGHNT, CDR2 FRNRAP. For the CDR3, the DNA is TGTGCTAGTGCCGACGGGACCTATAGCAATCAGCCCCAGCATTTT. This translates into CASADGTYSNQPQHF.

This clone has just one count. The rearrangement joins TRBV28 to TRBJ2-2; D is perhaps TRBD2 (5 bases). Trimming left V 5 bases short and J 4 bases short, with 11 bases between. Per the germline V gene, CDR1 is MDHEN and CDR2 is SYDVKM. This CDR3 is 14 amino acids long. In DNA form, the CDR3 reads TGTGCCAGCAGTGTGAGCGGAGTCACCGGGGAGCTGTTTTTT. Translated: CASSVSGVTGELFF.

The rearrangement links TRBV4-3 to TRBJ2-1, with 9 bases that match TRBD1. The J segment lost 4 bases and the V segment lost 1 base, leaving 8 bases of the junction unmatched. The CDR3 runs 17 residues. Germline CDR1 LGHNA, CDR2 YSLEER. The CDR3 sequence is CASSQGTGQGVYNEQFF. CDR3 in DNA: TGCGCCAGCAGCCAAGGCACGGGACAGGGAGTTTACAATGAGCAGTTCTTC.

The V call is TRBV2, the J call TRBJ2-5; D gene ambiguous. The CDR3 has 16 amino acids. Germline CDR1 is SNHLY and CDR2 is FYNNEI. Trimming shortened V by 0 bases and J by 0 bases, and 11 bases separated the two germline ends. This CDR3 reads CASSEALGWYQETQYF. CDR3 in DNA: TGTGCCAGCAGTGAAGCGCTTGGCTGGTACCAAGAGACCCAGTACTTC.

This chain links TRBV4-3 with TRBJ2-7; the D is unclear. The CDR3 runs to 14 residues. V was pared by 0 bases and J by 3 bases, with 9 bases between. Per the germline V gene, CDR1 is LGHNA and CDR2 is YSLEER. The CDR3 spells CASSQDQSYYEQYF. The CDR3 DNA sequence: TGCGCCAGCAGCCAAGATCAGTCTTACTACGAGCAGTACTTC.

The J gene is TRBJ2-3, the V gene TRBV28, with TRBD2 matching 8 bases. The trim removed 5 bases at V and 1 base at J, leaving 2 bases unmatched. The length of the CDR3 is 14 residues. Germline CDR1 reads MDHEN; CDR2 reads SYDVKM. The CDR3 DNA follows: TGTGCCAGCAGTCGTAGCGGGGGCACAGATACGCAGTATTTT. It specifies CASSRSGGTDTQYF.

The J gene is TRBJ1-5, the V gene TRBV28; D is perhaps TRBD1 (5 bases). Germline V gene sequence: CDR1 MDHEN, CDR2 SYDVKM. V lost 5 bases to trimming and J lost 6 bases, with 14 bases between them. This CDR3 has 14 amino acids. DNA for the CDR3: TGTGCCAGCAGTCCCCAGGGAGGCGGTCAGCCCCAGCATTTT. It is translated as CASSPQGGGQPQHF.

The chain is built from TRBV7-9 and TRBJ1-2, with D perhaps TRBD1 (5 bases). The V end lost 1 base, the J end lost 8 bases, and 11 bases lay between the germline ends. Germline-derived CDR1 and CDR2 are SEHNR and FQNEAQ (reference sequence). The CDR3 extends over 13 amino acids. CDR3 sequence: CASSLGQSFGYTF. The CDR3 DNA sequence: TGTGCCAGCAGCTTAGGACAGTCCTTCGGCTACACCTTC.

This clone was detected only once. The chain couples TRBV5-6 to TRBJ1-1; unclear D gene. Between the trimmed V and J ends, which lost 0 bases and 7 bases, there was a span of 10 bases. CDR1 is SGHDT, CDR2 YYEEEE, per germline. CDR3 length: 13 amino acids. CDR3 sequence: CASSLGGRIEAFF. In DNA, the CDR3 is TGTGCCAGCAGCTTGGGGGGTAGGATTGAAGCTTTCTTT.

The gene calls are TRBV28 and TRBJ2-7; 8 nucleotides agree with TRBD1. V was clipped by 5 bases and J by 1 base; unmatched bases: 7. CDR1 and CDR2 (germline): MDHEN, SYDVKM. The CDR3 has 15 residues. This chain's CDR3 is CASSPIDRGSYEQYF. Written as DNA, the CDR3 is TGTGCCAGCAGTCCCATCGACAGGGGATCCTACGAGCAGTACTTC.

This clone was seen only once. The gene calls are TRBV4-3 and TRBJ2-7; D may be TRBD1 or TRBD2 (5 bases each). CDR3 size: 13 residues. Germline loops: CDR1 LGHNA, CDR2 YSLEER. V was pared by 1 base and J by 3 bases, with 7 bases between. CDR3 region: CASSQVGVYEQYF. The CDR3 DNA sequence: TGCGCCAGCAGCCAAGTGGGGGTCTACGAGCAGTACTTC.

The chain is built from TRBV14 and TRBJ1-5; D is unclear. The CDR3 extends over 14 amino acids. Germline loops: CDR1 SGHDN, CDR2 FVKESK. Trimming shortened V by 1 base and J by 5 bases, and 9 bases separated the two germline ends. The CDR3 is CASSQGPYHQPQHF. CDR3 in DNA: TGTGCCAGCAGCCAAGGCCCCTATCATCAGCCCCAGCATTTT.

This clone was seen a few times. Other DNA sequences in this specimen translate into the identical CDR3. The chain links TRBV6-6 to TRBJ2-7; TRBD1 might be the D (7 bases). The CDR3 is 14 residues long. V lost 3 bases to trimming and J lost 3 bases, with 12 bases between them. From germline, CDR1 is MNHNY and CDR2 SVGAGI (reference sequence). The CDR3 protein is CASSYGGGGYEQYF. As DNA, the CDR3 is TGTGCCAGCAGTTATGGAGGGGGCGGCTACGAGCAGTACTTC.